The sequence of this T cell receptor (beta chain) was determined in a study of regulatory T cells in long-lasting Graves disease. Study details: Persistent Graves' disease required over 5 years of antithyroid drugs and positive TSH receptor antibodies.

Turning to this clonotype: Its specificity is unknown.

Documented time point: persistent/refractory GD, antithyroid drugs over 5 years with positive TRAb. TCR sequences were obtained from RNA taken from PBMCs. Approximately 9.9-milliliter peripheral blood samples went into EDTA tubes. For TCR beta, libraries came from iRepertoire HTBI primers and Arm-PCR of CDR3 regions. Authors' data handling: Identification of gene segments yielded more than 55 TRBV and 14 to 15 TRBJ across samples. MiXCR, run by TCRdb on the multiplex PCR reads, gives a single entry per CDR3 protein. What appears here as the V and J calls and clone size reflects TCRdb's work, not the paper's. The repertoire holds about 290,000 distinct CDR3 sequences, with under 25% as singletons. Findings and caveats of the study: Persistent disease exhibited a predilection for TRBV28, TRBJ1-2 and TRBJ2-5.

V was pared by 2 bases and J by 9 bases, with 14 bases between. The CDR3 totals 14 residues. Germline assignment: CDR1 MDHEN and CDR2 SYDVKM. The gene calls are TRBV28 and TRBJ1-5; no clear D. The specimen was peripheral blood mononuclear cells (PBMCs), collected when the disease was refractory, from a patient treated with antithyroid drugs. This receptor was obtained from a female donor with Graves disease. CDR3 region: CASSLPLSVGPQHF. Written as DNA, the CDR3 is TGTGCCAGCAGTTTACCACTCTCGGTTGGGCCCCAGCATTTT. Looking up the rest from reference TRBV28 and TRBJ1-5 gives the full variable domain: DVKVTQSSRYLVKRTGEKVFLECVQDMDHENMFWYRQDPGLGLRLIYFSYDVKMKEKGDIPEGYSVSREKKERFSLILESASTNQTSMYLCASSLPLSVGPQHFGDGTRLSIL.